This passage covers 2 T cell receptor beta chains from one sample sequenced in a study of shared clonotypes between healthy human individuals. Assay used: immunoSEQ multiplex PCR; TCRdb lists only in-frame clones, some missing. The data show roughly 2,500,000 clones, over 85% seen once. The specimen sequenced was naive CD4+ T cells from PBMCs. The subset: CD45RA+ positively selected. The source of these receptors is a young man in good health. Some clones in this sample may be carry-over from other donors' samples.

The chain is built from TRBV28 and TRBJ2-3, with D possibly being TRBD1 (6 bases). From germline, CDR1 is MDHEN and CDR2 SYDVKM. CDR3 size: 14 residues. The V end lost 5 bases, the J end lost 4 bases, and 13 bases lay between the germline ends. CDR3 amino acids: CASSTGQAADTQYF. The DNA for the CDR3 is TGTGCCAGCAGTACAGGGCAGGCCGCAGATACGCAGTATTTT.

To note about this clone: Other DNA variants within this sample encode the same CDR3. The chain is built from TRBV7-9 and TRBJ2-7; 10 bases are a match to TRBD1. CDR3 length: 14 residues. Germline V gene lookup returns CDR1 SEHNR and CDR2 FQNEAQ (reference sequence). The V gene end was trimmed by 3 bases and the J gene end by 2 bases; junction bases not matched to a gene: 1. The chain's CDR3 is CASSLGTGAYEQYF. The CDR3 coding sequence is TGTGCCAGCAGCTTGGGGACAGGGGCCTACGAGCAGTACTTC.